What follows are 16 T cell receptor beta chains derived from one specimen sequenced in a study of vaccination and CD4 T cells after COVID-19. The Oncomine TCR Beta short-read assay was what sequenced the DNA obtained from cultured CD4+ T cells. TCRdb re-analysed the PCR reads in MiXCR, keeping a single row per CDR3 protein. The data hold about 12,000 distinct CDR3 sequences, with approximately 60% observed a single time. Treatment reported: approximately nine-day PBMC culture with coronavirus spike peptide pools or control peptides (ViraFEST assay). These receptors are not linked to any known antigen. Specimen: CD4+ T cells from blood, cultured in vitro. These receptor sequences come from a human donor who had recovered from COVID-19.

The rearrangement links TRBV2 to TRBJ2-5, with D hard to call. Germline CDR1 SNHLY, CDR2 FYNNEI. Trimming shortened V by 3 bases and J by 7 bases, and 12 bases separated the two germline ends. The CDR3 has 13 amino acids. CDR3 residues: CASSEMVVRTQYF. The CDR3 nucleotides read TGTGCCAGCAGTGAGATGGTAGTCAGGACCCAGTACTTC.

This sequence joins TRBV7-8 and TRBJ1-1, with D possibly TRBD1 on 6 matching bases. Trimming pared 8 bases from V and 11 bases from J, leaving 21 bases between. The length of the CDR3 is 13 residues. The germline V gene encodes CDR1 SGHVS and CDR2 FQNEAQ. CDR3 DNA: TGTGCCAGCCGCCGAGGGGGAGGGAGAGAGGCTTTCTTT. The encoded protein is CASRRGGGREAFF. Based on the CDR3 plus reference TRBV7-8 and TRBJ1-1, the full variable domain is GAGVSQSPRYKVAKRGQDVALRCDPISGHVSLFWYQQALGQGPEFLTYFQNEAQLDKSGLPSDRFFAERPEGSVSTLKIQRTQQEDSAVYLCASRRGGGREAFFGQGTRLTVV.

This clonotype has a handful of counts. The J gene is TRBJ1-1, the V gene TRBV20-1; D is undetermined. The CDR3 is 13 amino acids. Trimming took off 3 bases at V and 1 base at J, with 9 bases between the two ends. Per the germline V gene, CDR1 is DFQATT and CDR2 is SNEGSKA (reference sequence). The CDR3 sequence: CSASPDSNTEAFF. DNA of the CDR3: TGCAGTGCTAGCCCAGACTCGAACACTGAAGCTTTCTTT.

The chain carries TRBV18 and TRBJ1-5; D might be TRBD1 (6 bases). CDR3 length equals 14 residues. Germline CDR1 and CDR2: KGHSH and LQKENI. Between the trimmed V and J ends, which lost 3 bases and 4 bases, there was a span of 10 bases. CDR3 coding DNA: TGTGCCAGCTCACCTCCAGGGGCAAATCAGCCCCAGCATTTT. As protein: CASSPPGANQPQHF.

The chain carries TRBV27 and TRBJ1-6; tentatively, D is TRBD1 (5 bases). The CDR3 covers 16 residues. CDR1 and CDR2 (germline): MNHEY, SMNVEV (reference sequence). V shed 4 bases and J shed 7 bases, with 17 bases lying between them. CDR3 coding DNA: TGTGCCAGCAGTTCCAGGACGGGGGTCAGGAATTCACCCCTCCACTTT. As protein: CASSSRTGVRNSPLHF.

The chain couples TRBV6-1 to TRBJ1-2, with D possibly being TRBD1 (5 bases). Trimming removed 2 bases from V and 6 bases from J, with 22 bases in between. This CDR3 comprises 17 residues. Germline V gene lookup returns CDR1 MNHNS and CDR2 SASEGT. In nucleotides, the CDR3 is TGTGCCAGCAGTGAACCTATAAGGGGTCAGTCAGGGCATGGCTACACCTTC. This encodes CASSEPIRGQSGHGYTF.

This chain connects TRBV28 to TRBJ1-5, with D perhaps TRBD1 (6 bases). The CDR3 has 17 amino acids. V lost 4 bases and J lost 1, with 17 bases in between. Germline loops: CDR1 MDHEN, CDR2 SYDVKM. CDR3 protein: CASSYPNRVRSNQPQHF. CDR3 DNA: TGTGCCAGCAGTTATCCCAACAGGGTTAGGAGCAATCAGCCCCAGCATTTT.

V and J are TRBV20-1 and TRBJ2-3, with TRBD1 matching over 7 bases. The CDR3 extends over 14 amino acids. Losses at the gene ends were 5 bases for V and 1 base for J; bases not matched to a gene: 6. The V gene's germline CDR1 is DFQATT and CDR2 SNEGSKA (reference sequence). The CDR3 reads CSAADGTGTDTQYF. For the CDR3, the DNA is TGCAGTGCTGCCGACGGGACAGGCACAGATACGCAGTATTTT.

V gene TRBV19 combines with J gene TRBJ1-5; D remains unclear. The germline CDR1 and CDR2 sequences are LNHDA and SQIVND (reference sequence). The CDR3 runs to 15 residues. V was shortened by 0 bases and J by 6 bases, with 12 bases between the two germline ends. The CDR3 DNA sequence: TGTGCCAGTAGTATAGATCAACAGCGGCGTCAGCCCCAGCATTTT. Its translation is CASSIDQQRRQPQHF.

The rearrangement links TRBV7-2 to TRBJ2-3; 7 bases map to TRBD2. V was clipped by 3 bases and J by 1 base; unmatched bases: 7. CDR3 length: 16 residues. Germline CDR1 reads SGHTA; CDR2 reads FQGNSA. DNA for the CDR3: TGTGCCAGCAGCTTGGGGAGGGGAGCGGGCACAGATACGCAGTATTTT. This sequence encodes CASSLGRGAGTDTQYF.

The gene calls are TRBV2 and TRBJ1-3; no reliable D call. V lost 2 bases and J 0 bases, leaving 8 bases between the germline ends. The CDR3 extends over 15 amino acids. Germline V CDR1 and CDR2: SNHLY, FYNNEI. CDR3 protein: CASSETASSGNTIYF. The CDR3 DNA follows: TGTGCCAGCAGTGAAACAGCGAGCTCTGGAAACACCATATATTTT.

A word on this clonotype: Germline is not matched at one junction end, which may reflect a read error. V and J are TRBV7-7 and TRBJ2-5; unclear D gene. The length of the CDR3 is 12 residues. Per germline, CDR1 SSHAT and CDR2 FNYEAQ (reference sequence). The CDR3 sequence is CASSPDRGTQYF. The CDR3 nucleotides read TGTGCTAGCAGCCCTGACCGTGGGACCCAGTACTTC.

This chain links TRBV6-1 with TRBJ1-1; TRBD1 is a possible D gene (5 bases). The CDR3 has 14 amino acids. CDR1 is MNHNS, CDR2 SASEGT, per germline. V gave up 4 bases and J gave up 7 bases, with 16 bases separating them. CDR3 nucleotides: TGTGCCAGCAGTGGCGGGGCCGGAACTTTTGAAGCTTTCTTT. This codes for CASSGGAGTFEAFF.

The CDR3 here is CSAITGLNTEAFF. The CDR3 DNA reads TGCAGTGCTATCACAGGCTTGAACACTGAAGCTTTCTTT. V gene TRBV20-1 combines with J gene TRBJ1-1; D might be TRBD1 (5 bases). V lost 4 bases and J 0 bases, leaving 9 bases between the germline ends. The CDR3 runs to 13 residues. Germline CDR1 and CDR2: DFQATT and SNEGSKA (reference sequence).

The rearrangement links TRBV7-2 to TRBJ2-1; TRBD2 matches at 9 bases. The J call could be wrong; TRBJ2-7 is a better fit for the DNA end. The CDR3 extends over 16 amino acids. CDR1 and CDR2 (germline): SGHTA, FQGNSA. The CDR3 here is CASSLAASGATYEQYF. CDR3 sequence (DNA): TGTGCCAGCAGCTTAGCAGCTAGCGGGGCAACCTACGAGCAGTACTTC.

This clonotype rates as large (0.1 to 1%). DNA for the CDR3: TGTGCCAGCAGGGATTATAGCAATCAGCCCCAGCATTTT. Its protein is CASRDYSNQPQHF. The rearrangement uses TRBV12-3 or TRBV12-4 and TRBJ1-5; D uncertain. Trimming shortened V by 6 bases and J by 0 bases, and 6 bases separated the two germline ends. The CDR3 is made up of 13 amino acids.